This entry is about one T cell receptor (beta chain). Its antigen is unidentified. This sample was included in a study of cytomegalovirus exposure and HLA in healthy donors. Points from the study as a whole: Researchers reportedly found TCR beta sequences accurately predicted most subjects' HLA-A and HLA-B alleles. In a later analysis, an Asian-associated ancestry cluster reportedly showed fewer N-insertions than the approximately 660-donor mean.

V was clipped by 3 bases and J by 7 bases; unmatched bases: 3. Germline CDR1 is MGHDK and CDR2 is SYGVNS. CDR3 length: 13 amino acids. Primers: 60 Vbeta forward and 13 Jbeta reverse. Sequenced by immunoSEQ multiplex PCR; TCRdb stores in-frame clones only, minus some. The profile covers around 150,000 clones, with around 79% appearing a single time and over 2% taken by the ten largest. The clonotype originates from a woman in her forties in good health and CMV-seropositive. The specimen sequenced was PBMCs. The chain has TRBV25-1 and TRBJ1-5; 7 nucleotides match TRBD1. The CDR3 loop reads CASSDQGGQPQHF. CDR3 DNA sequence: TGTGCCAGCAGTGATCAGGGGGGCCAGCCCCAGCATTTT.